This T cell receptor beta chain comes out of a study of pediatric ulcerative colitis. Method: immunoSEQ multiplex PCR; TCRdb's copy keeps in-frame clones and lacks some. Of 11,000 to 15,000 clones in the sample, around 89% were seen once. The diagnostic colonoscopy in ulcerative colitis patients preceded any immunosuppressive treatment. V shed 3 bases, J shed 7 bases, and the junction held 5 bases outside the gene matches. Per the germline V gene, CDR1 is MNHEY and CDR2 is SMNVEV (reference sequence). This CDR3 spans 15 amino acids. This TCR came from a boy aged 10-17 years with moderate ulcerative colitis. The gene calls are TRBV27 and TRBJ2-2, with 10 bases identical to TRBD2. Material: blood. The CDR3 spells CASSFGASGSGELFF. The CDR3 nucleotides read TGTGCCAGCAGTTTCGGGGCTAGCGGGAGCGGGGAGCTGTTTTTT.